The clone carrying this T cell receptor beta chain has just a few counts. Its antigen is as yet unknown. This sample was included in a study of cytomegalovirus exposure and HLA in healthy donors. General observations from the study: The study reported that TCR beta sequences accurately predicted HLA-A and HLA-B alleles in most subjects. Relative to the roughly 690-donor mean, N-insertions were reportedly fewer in an Asian-associated ancestry cluster in a later analysis.

CDR1 SGHDT and CDR2 YYEEEE come from the germline V gene. The CDR3 runs 14 residues. Trimming pared 3 bases from V and 1 base from J, leaving 10 bases between. The PCR had 60 Vbeta and 13 Jbeta primers. Using immunoSEQ multiplex PCR, the repertoire was profiled, and TCRdb retains in-frame clones only, with some absent. The data show approximately 90,000 clones, with 60% to 80% seen just once and roughly 2% held by the top ten. The sequence was collected from a boy aged 10-17 years in good health and CMV-seronegative. Sequences were obtained from PBMCs. The chain links TRBV5-6 to TRBJ1-1; D possibly corresponds to TRBD1 (5 bases). Here the CDR3 reads CASSSTDWNTEAFF. DNA for the CDR3: TGTGCCAGCAGCTCGACAGACTGGAACACTGAAGCTTTCTTT.